One sample yielded the 17 T cell receptor beta chains listed below, sequenced in a study of blood T cell repertoires in COVID-19 (dated by TCRdb to between 2020 and 2021). The library was obtained by the immunoSEQ multiplex PCR assay. Here the immuneACCESS table is served through TCRdb, limited to in-frame sequences with V and J called. Missing clones are a known gap in these copies; in checked studies unresolved V genes cover under half, and the rest lacks a known reason. This sample lists roughly 70,000 clones; 73% were detected once. Of the sample, around 20% falls within the top ten clones. Sequences were obtained from peripheral blood. These receptors came from a man in his 60s with acute or convalescent COVID-19.

This clone was recorded many times. The rearrangement uses TRBV6-1 and TRBJ2-7, with D possibly TRBD1 on 6 matching bases. The CDR3 is 15 residues long. Germline lookup yields CDR1 MNHNS and CDR2 SASEGT. Trimming stripped 3 bases from V and 2 bases from J, with 14 bases between. CDR3 region: CASSDPPTGTYEQYV. The CDR3 DNA reads TGTGCCAGCAGTGACCCCCCCACAGGGACCTACGAGCAGTACGTC.

The chain uses TRBV3-1 (or the pseudogene TRBV3-2) and TRBJ2-5; a weak D match, TRBD2 (6 bases). The CDR3 contains 17 residues. Germline V gives CDR1 LGHDT, CDR2 YNNKEL (reference sequence). Trimming left V 4 bases short and J 0 bases short, with 18 bases between. This CDR3 is CASSLLRVGDYQETQYF. CDR3 bases: TGTGCCAGCAGCCTTCTGCGGGTGGGGGACTACCAAGAGACCCAGTACTTC.

This chain joins TRBV24-1 and TRBJ2-1; no clear D. V was clipped by 1 base and J by 10 bases, with 10 bases between them. The CDR3 totals 13 residues. Germline CDR1 is KGHDR and CDR2 is SFDVKD. CDR3 residues: CATSDFEVAEQFF. The CDR3 DNA follows: TGTGCCACCAGTGATTTTGAAGTGGCCGAGCAGTTCTTC.

In its sample, this clone was seen a few times. This chain uses TRBV6-4 with TRBJ2-3, with D possibly matching TRBD2 (6 bases). Trimming removed 5 bases from V and 2 bases from J, with 11 bases in between. Germline CDR1 is MRHNA and CDR2 is SNTAGT. The CDR3 is 14 amino acids. The CDR3, as DNA: TGTGCCAGCAGTCATACTAGCTTCACAGATACGCAGTATTTT. Translated: CASSHTSFTDTQYF.

The rearrangement joins TRBV5-6 to TRBJ2-6; 10 nucleotides agree with TRBD1. Germline V gene lookup returns CDR1 SGHDT and CDR2 YYEEEE. This CDR3 has 18 amino acids. V shed 4 bases, J shed 4 bases, and the junction held 11 bases outside the gene matches. Here the CDR3 reads CASSDRDRGFSGANVLTF. DNA for the CDR3: TGTGCCAGCAGCGACCGGGACAGGGGTTTTTCCGGGGCCAACGTCCTGACTTTC.

The chain recombines TRBV18 with TRBJ2-7, with 9 bases identical to TRBD1. Trimming removed 1 base from V and 7 bases from J; junction bases left unmatched: 5. Germline V CDR1 and CDR2: KGHSH, LQKENI. This CDR3 has 14 residues. The CDR3 here is CASSPLQGANEQYF. CDR3 in DNA: TGTGCCAGCTCACCACTACAGGGGGCGAATGAGCAGTACTTC.

The chain links TRBV7-3 to TRBJ2-1; D uncertain. This CDR3 is 14 amino acids long. Germline CDR1 is SGHTA and CDR2 is FQGTGA. The V gene lost 4 bases and the J gene lost 10 bases, with 17 bases spanning the gap. The CDR3 DNA follows: TGTGCCAGCAGCTCTCCCTCGAGACCGCGGGAGCAGTTCTTC. As protein: CASSSPSRPREQFF.

The chain is built from TRBV20-1 and TRBJ1-1, with D maybe TRBD1 (5 bases). Trimming took 3 bases from V and 5 from J, leaving 16 bases between them. CDR1 is DFQATT and CDR2 is SNEGSKA in the germline V gene (reference sequence). The CDR3 is made up of 14 amino acids. The CDR3 DNA reads as TGCAGTGCTAGTGGGGTGGCAGGGAAAACTGAAGCTTTCTTT. Its protein product is CSASGVAGKTEAFF.

This clone was seen just once. The V call is TRBV24-1, the J call TRBJ2-1; tentatively, D is TRBD1 (6 bases). CDR1 is KGHDR and CDR2 is SFDVKD in the germline V gene. This CDR3 has 15 amino acids. Trimming shortened V by 3 bases and J by 6 bases, and 14 bases separated the two germline ends. The CDR3 DNA sequence: TGTGCCACCAGTGATACAGGGTCCACTACCAATGAGCAGTTCTTC. This sequence encodes CATSDTGSTTNEQFF.

The gene calls are TRBV5-1 and TRBJ2-5; 7 bases agree with TRBD1. Trimming removed 1 base from V and 2 bases from J; junction bases left unmatched: 2. From germline, CDR1 is SGHRS and CDR2 YFSETQ. The CDR3 totals 14 residues. The CDR3 spells CASSLSGQQETQYF. DNA of the CDR3: TGCGCCAGCAGCTTGTCGGGACAGCAAGAGACCCAGTACTTC.

This clone was seen only once. The V and J genes are TRBV2 and TRBJ1-1; D might be TRBD1 (5 bases). The V end lost 8 bases, the J end lost 6 bases, and 10 bases lay between the germline ends. The CDR3 spans 11 residues. CDR1 SNHLY and CDR2 FYNNEI come from the germline V gene. As DNA, the CDR3 is TGTGCCAGCGAGACAGTACCTGAAGCTTTCTTT. Translating it yields CASETVPEAFF.

This clone occurred once. CDR3 residues: CASSRGEGENTEAFF. In DNA form, the CDR3 reads TGTGCCAGCAGCCGGGGGGAGGGTGAGAACACTGAAGCTTTCTTT. The chain has TRBV4-2 and TRBJ1-1; TRBD1 is a possible D gene (5 bases). Germline V gene sequence: CDR1 LGHNA, CDR2 YNFKEQ. V lost 4 bases, J lost 1 base, and 13 bases lay in between. The CDR3 length is 15 residues.

The chain combines TRBV5-1 with TRBJ2-3, with 7 bases identical to TRBD2. This CDR3 spans 17 amino acids. Germline V gene sequence: CDR1 SGHRS, CDR2 YFSETQ. J lost 3 bases, V lost 0 bases, and 10 bases had no gene match. CDR3 nucleotides: TGCGCCAGCAGCTTGGGAATTGCGGGAGTTGGTACAGATACGCAGTATTTT. It codes for CASSLGIAGVGTDTQYF. Full variable domain (rest looked up from reference TRBV5-1 and TRBJ2-3): KAGVTQTPRYLIKTRGQQVTLSCSPISGHRSVSWYQQTPGQGLQFLFEYFSETQRNKGNFPGRFSGRQFSNSRSEMNVSTLELGDSALYLCASSLGIAGVGTDTQYFGPGTRLTVL.

This clone has only a few counts. J is TRBJ2-1 and V is TRBV7-3; D is possibly TRBD2 (5 bases). Trimming cost V 5 bases and J 5 bases, with 13 bases left between them. The CDR3 covers 14 residues. CDR1 and CDR2 (germline): SGHTA, FQGTGA. CDR3 DNA: TGTGCCAGCAGCATCGGACGGGGTAACAATGAGCAGTTCTTC. Encoded protein: CASSIGRGNNEQFF.

The chain couples TRBV6-2 or TRBV6-3 to TRBJ2-3, with unresolved D. V lost 4 bases and J 1 base, leaving 6 bases between the germline ends. This CDR3 contains 13 residues. Germline CDR1 MNHEY, CDR2 SVGEGT. CDR3 in amino acids: CASSSPGTDTQYF. CDR3 sequence (DNA): TGTGCCAGCAGTTCCCCCGGCACAGATACGCAGTATTTT.

This clone was seen only a few times. This CDR3 reads CASSRGTTEQYV. The DNA for the CDR3 is TGTGCCAGCAGCCGCGGGACGACCGAGCAGTACGTC. The V gene is TRBV7-9, the J gene TRBJ2-7; the D gene is possibly TRBD2 (6 bases). The CDR3 is made up of 12 amino acids. The germline CDR1 and CDR2 sequences are SEHNR and FQNEAQ (reference sequence). Trimming cost V 5 bases and J 6 bases, with 11 bases left between them.

This clone was found many times. This chain connects TRBV9 to TRBJ2-7; 9 bases are shared with TRBD1. V trimming: 0 bases; J trimming: 4 bases; junction bases outside the gene matches: 2. The germline gives CDR1 SGDLS, CDR2 YYNGEE. This CDR3 region has 14 residues. CDR3 DNA: TGTGCCAGCAGCGTAGAAGGACAGGGGTACGAGCAGTACTTC. Amino acid sequence: CASSVEGQGYEQYF.